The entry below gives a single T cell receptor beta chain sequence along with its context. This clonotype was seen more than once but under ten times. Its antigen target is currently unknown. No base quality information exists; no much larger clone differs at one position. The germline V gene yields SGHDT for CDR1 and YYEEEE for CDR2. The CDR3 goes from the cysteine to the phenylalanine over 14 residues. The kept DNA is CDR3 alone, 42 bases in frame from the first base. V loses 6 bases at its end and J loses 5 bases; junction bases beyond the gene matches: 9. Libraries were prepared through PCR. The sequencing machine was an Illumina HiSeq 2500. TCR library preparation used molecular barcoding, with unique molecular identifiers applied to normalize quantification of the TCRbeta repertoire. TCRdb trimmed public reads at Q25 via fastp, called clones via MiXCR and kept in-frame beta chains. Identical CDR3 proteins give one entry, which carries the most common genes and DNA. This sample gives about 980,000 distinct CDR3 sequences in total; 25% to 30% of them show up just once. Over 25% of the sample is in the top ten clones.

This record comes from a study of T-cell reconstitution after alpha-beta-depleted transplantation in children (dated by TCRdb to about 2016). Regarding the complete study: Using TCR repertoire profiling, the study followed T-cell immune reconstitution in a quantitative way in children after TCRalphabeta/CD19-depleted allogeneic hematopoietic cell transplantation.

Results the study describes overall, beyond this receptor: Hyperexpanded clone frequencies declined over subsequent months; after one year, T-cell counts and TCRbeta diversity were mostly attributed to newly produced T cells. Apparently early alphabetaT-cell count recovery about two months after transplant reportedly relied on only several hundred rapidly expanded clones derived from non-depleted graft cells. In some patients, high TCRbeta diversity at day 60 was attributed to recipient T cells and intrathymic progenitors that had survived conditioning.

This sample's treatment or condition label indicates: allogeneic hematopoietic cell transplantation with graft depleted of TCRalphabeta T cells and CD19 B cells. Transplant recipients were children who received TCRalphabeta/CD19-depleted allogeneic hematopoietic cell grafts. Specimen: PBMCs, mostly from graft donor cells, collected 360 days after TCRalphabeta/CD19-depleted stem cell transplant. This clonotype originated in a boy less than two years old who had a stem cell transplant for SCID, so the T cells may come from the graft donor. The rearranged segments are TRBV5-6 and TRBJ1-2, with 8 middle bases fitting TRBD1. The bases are TGTGCCAGCATCCCCCAGACAGGGGATTATGGCTACACCTTC. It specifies CASIPQTGDYGYTF. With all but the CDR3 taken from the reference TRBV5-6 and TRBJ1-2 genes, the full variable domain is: DAGVTQSPTHLIKTRGQQVTLRCSPKSGHDTVSWYQQALGQGPQFIFQYYEEEERQRGNFPDRFSGHQFPNYSSELNVNALLLGDSALYLCASIPQTGDYGYTFGSGTRLTVV.